This entry lists 23 T cell receptor beta chains sequenced from one sample in a study of blood T cell repertoires in COVID-19. Produced via immunoSEQ multiplex PCR; TCRdb's table is partial and in-frame only. Of roughly 230,000 clones in the sample, around 91% were seen once. Material for sequencing was peripheral blood. The receptors come from a woman aged 60-70 years with COVID-19, enrolled during active disease.

This clone was seen once. The chain carries TRBV5-4 and TRBJ2-3; possible D gene TRBD2, 5 bases. The V gene lost 5 bases and the J gene lost 4 bases, with 17 bases spanning the gap. CDR1 SGHNT and CDR2 YYREEE come from the germline V gene (reference sequence). This CDR3 spans 15 amino acids. The CDR3 protein is CASRRSSLESDTQYF. DNA for the CDR3: TGTGCCAGCAGAAGGTCTAGCCTGGAATCAGATACGCAGTATTTT.

The CDR3 here is CASSQGASGYTGELFF. CDR3 nucleotides: TGCGCCAGCAGCCAAGGCGCTAGCGGATACACCGGGGAGCTGTTTTTT. The rearrangement links TRBV4-3 to TRBJ2-2; 7 nucleotides agree with TRBD2. The V and J ends lost 1 base and 3 bases, in that order; junction bases with no gene match: 5. Germline values: CDR1 LGHNA, CDR2 YSLEER. There are 16 residues in the CDR3.

On this clone: One junction end disagrees with the germline gene, perhaps due to a read error. This chain connects TRBV12-3 or TRBV12-4 to TRBJ1-2; 8 bases line up with TRBD1. The CDR3 totals 13 residues. The CDR3 sequence: CASSPGQGTLLSF. DNA for the CDR3: TGTGCCAGCAGCCCTGGACAGGGTACCCTGTTATCCTTC.

The rearrangement joins TRBV5-1 to TRBJ1-2; D not resolved. This CDR3 spans 13 amino acids. V was shortened by 4 bases and J by 6 bases, with 13 bases between the two germline ends. Germline CDR1 SGHRS, CDR2 YFSETQ. For the CDR3, the DNA is TGCGCCAGCAGCCCCCAGTTTGAGGATGGCTACACCTTC. It yields the protein CASSPQFEDGYTF. Complete variable domain (other parts from reference TRBV5-1 and TRBJ1-2): KAGVTQTPRYLIKTRGQQVTLSCSPISGHRSVSWYQQTPGQGLQFLFEYFSETQRNKGNFPGRFSGRQFSNSRSEMNVSTLELGDSALYLCASSPQFEDGYTFGSGTRLTVV.

The chain uses TRBV7-9 and TRBJ1-1; possibly TRBD1 for D (6 bases). CDR1 and CDR2 (germline): SEHNR, FQNEAQ (reference sequence). Trimming left V 6 bases short and J 3 bases short, with 11 bases between. CDR3 length: 13 amino acids. The CDR3 here is CASRYRADTEAFF. CDR3 in DNA: TGTGCCAGCAGGTACAGGGCTGACACTGAAGCTTTCTTT.

In DNA form, the CDR3 reads TGTGCCAGCAGTTACGCAGGCCGCATGAACACTGAAGCTTTCTTT. Protein: CASSYAGRMNTEAFF. The chain carries TRBV6-5 and TRBJ1-1; D uncertain. Trimming cost V 2 bases and J 0 bases, with 10 bases left between them. The V gene's germline CDR1 is MNHEY and CDR2 SVGAGI. The length of the CDR3 is 15 residues.

This sequence joins TRBV4-3 and TRBJ2-6; 7 bases agree with TRBD1. This CDR3 is 16 amino acids long. In germline, CDR1 is LGHNA, CDR2 YSLEER. V was pared by 1 base and J by 4 bases, with 4 bases of the junction left unmatched. CDR3 nucleotides: TGCGCCAGCAGCCAAGTGACAGGGTCCGGGGCCAACGTCCTGACTTTC. It codes for CASSQVTGSGANVLTF.

The chain couples TRBV24-1 to TRBJ1-1; TRBD1 aligns across 7 bases. Germline-derived CDR1 and CDR2 are KGHDR and SFDVKD. The CDR3 contains 19 residues. The V segment lost 1 base and the J segment 3 bases; nucleotides outside the gene matches: 16. This chain's CDR3 is CATSDFSKKPTGTDTEAFF. The CDR3 coding sequence is TGTGCCACCAGTGATTTTTCCAAAAAACCGACAGGGACGGACACTGAAGCTTTCTTT.

This chain connects TRBV5-1 to TRBJ1-1, with 7 bases lining up with TRBD1. The germline V gene has CDR1 SGHRS and CDR2 YFSETQ. This CDR3 region has 15 residues. V dropped 3 bases and J dropped 7; count of bases not matched to a gene: 12. This CDR3 is CASSWLTGSDGEAFF. CDR3 bases: TGCGCCAGCAGCTGGCTGACAGGGTCCGATGGTGAAGCTTTCTTT.

The gene calls are TRBV5-6 and TRBJ1-1, with a weak D call TRBD1 (6 bases). Per the germline V gene, CDR1 is SGHDT and CDR2 is YYEEEE. This CDR3 spans 15 amino acids. V was clipped by 0 bases and J by 5 bases, with 14 bases between them. As DNA, the CDR3 is TGTGCCAGCAGCTTGGGAGGGGCACAGGGAACTGAAGCTTTCTTT. Translation: CASSLGGAQGTEAFF.

The chain has TRBV12-5 and TRBJ1-2; D is uncertain. This CDR3 region has 12 residues. The V gene's germline CDR1 is LGHNT and CDR2 FRNRAP. Trimming took off 1 base at V and 8 bases at J, with 8 bases between the two ends. The CDR3 DNA is TGTGCTAGTGGTTTGGAGAGCCGAGGCTACACCTTC. Residues: CASGLESRGYTF.

This clone was observed a single time. The V gene is TRBV5-1, the J gene TRBJ1-1; no clear D gene. The germline V gene has CDR1 SGHRS and CDR2 YFSETQ. Trimming cost V 0 bases and J 1 base, with 10 bases left between them. The CDR3 covers 15 residues. CDR3 loop: CASSLELPANTEAFF. CDR3 nucleotide sequence: TGCGCCAGCAGCTTGGAACTTCCTGCGAACACTGAAGCTTTCTTT.

This clone was counted only a few times. The chain combines TRBV18 with TRBJ1-6; D is uncertain. V lost 0 bases, J lost 5 bases, and 5 bases lay in between. This CDR3 has 14 residues. Germline assignment: CDR1 KGHSH and CDR2 LQKENI. This CDR3 reads CASSPPVDNSPLHF. The DNA for the CDR3 is TGTGCCAGCTCACCACCTGTCGATAATTCACCCCTCCACTTT.

As for this clone: Distinct nucleotide sequences in the sample also encode this CDR3. CDR3 amino acids: CASSLVREETQYF. The CDR3 DNA reads TGTGCCAGCAGCTTAGTGCGGGAAGAGACCCAGTACTTC. The V gene is TRBV7-2, the J gene TRBJ2-5, with TRBD2 as a possible D gene (5 bases). The CDR3 sequence is 13 residues long. Between the trimmed V and J ends, which lost 1 base and 3 bases, there was a span of 6 bases. CDR1 SGHTA and CDR2 FQGNSA come from the germline V gene.

The chain combines TRBV19 with TRBJ1-1; D remains ambiguous. Germline CDR1 and CDR2: LNHDA and SQIVND (reference sequence). The V and J ends lost 1 base and 1 base respectively, with 7 bases between them. The CDR3 totals 14 residues. The DNA of the CDR3 is TGTGCCAGTAGTATAGGGAGGTCGAACACTGAAGCTTTCTTT. Its protein product is CASSIGRSNTEAFF.

The V call is TRBV9, the J call TRBJ1-5; the D is unclear. This CDR3 has 15 amino acids. Trimming shortened V by 5 bases and J by 6 bases, and 18 bases separated the two germline ends. The germline gives CDR1 SGDLS, CDR2 YYNGEE. This CDR3 is CASSPVPDHSQPQHF. The DNA for the CDR3 is TGTGCCAGCAGTCCCGTGCCAGATCACAGTCAGCCCCAGCATTTT.

V gene TRBV11-2 combines with J gene TRBJ2-2; a possible D gene is TRBD2 (5 bases). Trimming pared 2 bases from V and 1 base from J, leaving 14 bases between. Germline V gene lookup returns CDR1 SGHAT and CDR2 FQNNGV. CDR3 length equals 17 residues. CDR3 nucleotides: TGTGCCAGCAGCTTACTTTCCCTCCGGGGGAACACCGGGGAGCTGTTTTTT. This sequence encodes CASSLLSLRGNTGELFF.

The genes are TRBV9 and TRBJ1-1; the D gene is possibly TRBD1 (6 bases). In germline, CDR1 is SGDLS, CDR2 YYNGEE. This CDR3 is built from 12 residues. Trimming took off 2 bases at V and 7 bases at J, with 9 bases between the two ends. CDR3 sequence (DNA): TGTGCCAGCAGCGTGCAACAGGGTGAAGCTTTCTTT. As protein: CASSVQQGEAFF.

A few counts support this clone. The same CDR3 arises from other DNA sequences in this sample as well. The chain recombines TRBV27 with TRBJ1-2, with 8 nucleotides matching TRBD1. Per the germline V gene, CDR1 is MNHEY and CDR2 is SMNVEV (reference sequence). There are 13 residues in the CDR3. With V trimmed by 2 bases and J by 4 bases, 0 bases remained unmatched. CDR3 DNA: TGTGCCAGCAGTTTAGACAGGGGCTATGGCTACACCTTC. Encoded protein: CASSLDRGYGYTF.

This sequence joins TRBV29-1 and TRBJ2-7; no clear D. Germline V gene lookup returns CDR1 SQVTM and CDR2 ANQGSEA. This CDR3 has 13 residues. V was shortened by 1 base and J by 1 base, with 8 bases between the two germline ends. CDR3 loop: CSVEVSQSYEQYF. CDR3 in DNA: TGCAGCGTTGAAGTGTCCCAATCCTACGAGCAGTACTTC.

V usage is TRBV6-6 and J usage is TRBJ1-5; 8 bases agree with TRBD1. V lost 11 bases, J lost 0 bases, and 9 bases stayed unmatched. The CDR3 spans 15 residues. The germline CDR1 and CDR2 sequences are MNHNY and SVGAGI (reference sequence). Written as DNA, the CDR3 is TGTGCCGGTGGACAGGGTAGATATAGCAATCAGCCCCAGCATTTT. The encoded protein is CAGGQGRYSNQPQHF.

The genes are TRBV7-9 and TRBJ1-5, with 9 positions matching TRBD1. The CDR3 covers 15 residues. CDR1 and CDR2 (germline): SEHNR, FQNEAQ (reference sequence). With V trimmed by 5 bases and J by 1 base, 3 bases remained unmatched. CDR3 protein: CASSPGTGSNQPQHF. The CDR3 nucleotides are TGTGCCAGCAGCCCTGGGACAGGGAGCAATCAGCCCCAGCATTTT.

The chain couples TRBV7-3 to TRBJ1-2; 8 bases match TRBD1. This CDR3 is 13 amino acids long. From germline, CDR1 is SGHTA and CDR2 FQGTGA. Trimming at V came to 5 bases and at J to 4 bases, leaving 3 bases not matched to a gene. This CDR3 is CASSPGGSYGYTF. CDR3 bases: TGTGCCAGCAGCCCAGGGGGCAGCTATGGCTACACCTTC.